A single sample gave rise to the 23 T cell receptor beta chains below, sequenced in a study of Graves' ophthalmopathy and Graves' hyperthyroidism. Transcripts of RNA were the source for amplifying TCR beta CDR3 regions. A first-round RT-PCR used HTBI primers, followed by a second-round multiplex PCR. TCRdb recomputed calls from the multiplex PCR reads with MiXCR, one row per CDR3 protein. Of hundreds of thousands of distinct CDR3 sequences listed, roughly 21% were seen once; the top ten hold roughly 45%. Sequencing was carried out using peripheral blood. These receptors were taken from a woman aged 45-60 years with Graves' ophthalmopathy.

The chain joins TRBV6-2 or TRBV6-3 to TRBJ1-5; no clear D. This CDR3 spans 12 amino acids. The germline V and J ends were trimmed by 8 bases and 2 bases, with 7 bases remaining between them. CDR1 MNHEY and CDR2 SVGEGT come from the germline V gene. This CDR3 is CASGLGNQPQHF. DNA of the CDR3: TGTGCCAGCGGACTAGGCAATCAGCCCCAGCATTTT.

There are many counts of this clonotype. V and J are TRBV12-3 or TRBV12-4 and TRBJ1-3; 7 nucleotides align to TRBD1. V shed 3 bases and J 5 bases; nucleotides not matched to a gene: 4. The CDR3 extends over 14 amino acids. CDR3 nucleotide sequence: TGTGCCAGCAGTTTTGACAGGGCACGAAACACCATATATTTT. Translating it yields CASSFDRARNTIYF.

The table lists this clonotype with many counts. The chain recombines TRBV4-1 with TRBJ1-1; TRBD1 aligns across 8 bases. V shed 4 bases, J shed 4 bases, and the junction held 11 bases outside the gene matches. The germline V gene encodes CDR1 MGHRA and CDR2 YSYEKL. The CDR3 is 16 residues long. CDR3 residues: CASSPSDRVGVTEAFF. The CDR3 DNA follows: TGCGCCAGCAGCCCCTCGGACAGGGTAGGTGTCACTGAAGCTTTCTTT.

The chain carries TRBV27 and TRBJ2-5, with TRBD2 as a possible D gene (6 bases). The CDR3 spans 15 residues. In germline, CDR1 is MNHEY, CDR2 SMNVEV (reference sequence). The germline V and J ends were trimmed by 4 bases and 5 bases, with 17 bases remaining between them. The CDR3 nucleotides read TGTGCCAGCAGTTCAGTTCACACAGGAGGGGAGACCCAGTACTTC. Translated, it gives CASSSVHTGGETQYF.

This clonotype appeared many times. This chain links TRBV6-5 with TRBJ2-7; 11 bases are a match to TRBD1. This CDR3 is 17 amino acids long. Germline CDR1 MNHEY, CDR2 SVGAGI. Trimming at V came to 4 bases and at J to 12 bases, leaving 20 bases not matched to a gene. The CDR3 sequence: CASSSRTGGVLLREVYF. CDR3 DNA sequence: TGTGCCAGCAGTTCCAGGACAGGGGGCGTTCTGTTACGAGAGGTGTACTTC.

The chain carries TRBV6-5 and TRBJ1-2, with D possibly TRBD1 on 6 matching bases. Looked up from germline, CDR1 is MNHEY and CDR2 is SVGAGI. CDR3 size: 17 residues. Trimming took off 0 bases at V and 4 bases at J, with 18 bases between the two ends. CDR3 in DNA: TGTGCCAGCAGTTACTCGGGGGGACACTTGCAGGCCTATGGCTACACCTTC. Protein sequence: CASSYSGGHLQAYGYTF.

Many counts were recorded for this clonotype. V and J are TRBV6-5 and TRBJ2-2, with D uncertain. V was trimmed by 4 bases and J by 2 bases, leaving 8 bases between them. CDR3 length: 14 amino acids. CDR1 is MNHEY, CDR2 SVGAGI, per germline. CDR3 DNA: TGTGCCAGCAGTTTGCCACAAAACACCGGGGAGCTGTTTTTT. It yields the protein CASSLPQNTGELFF.

This clonotype has ten or more counts. The rearrangement links TRBV7-8 to TRBJ1-6; maybe TRBD1 (5 bases). The CDR3 contains 14 residues. V was trimmed by 6 bases and J by 6 bases, leaving 12 bases between them. Germline CDR1 SGHVS, CDR2 FQNEAQ. CDR3 loop: CASSPDGANSPLHF. The CDR3 DNA reads TGTGCCAGCAGTCCGGACGGGGCTAATTCACCCCTCCACTTT.

CDR3 sequence: CASSQGGGLYEQYF. The CDR3 coding sequence is TGTGCCAGCAGCCAAGGGGGCGGCCTTTACGAGCAGTACTTC. V is TRBV27 and J is TRBJ2-7; 7 nucleotides agree with TRBD1. V dropped 6 bases and J dropped 4; count of bases not matched to a gene: 9. There are 14 residues in the CDR3. The germline V gene has CDR1 MNHEY and CDR2 SMNVEV (reference sequence).

This clonotype was counted ten times or more. The chain uses TRBV20-1 and TRBJ1-2, with 7 bases that match TRBD1. With 2 bases clipped from V and 7 bases from J, the junction kept 10 bases outside the gene matches. CDR1 and CDR2 (germline): DFQATT, SNEGSKA (reference sequence). The CDR3 contains 14 residues. As DNA, the CDR3 is TGCAGTGCTAGACACCTTGAGGGGGCGATTGGCTACACCTTC. Translation: CSARHLEGAIGYTF.

In its sample, this clonotype was seen many times. The V call is TRBV2, the J call TRBJ1-1, with TRBD1 as a possible D gene (6 bases). The CDR3 contains 14 residues. With 5 bases removed from V and 5 bases from J, the gap between germline ends came to 15 bases. Germline CDR1 is SNHLY and CDR2 is FYNNEI. The CDR3 DNA sequence: TGTGCCAGCAGTCTACAGGGATCGCGGACTGAAGCTTTCTTT. The encoded protein is CASSLQGSRTEAFF.

There are many counts of this clonotype. This sequence joins TRBV6-5 and TRBJ2-2, with 9 bases lining up with TRBD2. The germline gives CDR1 MNHEY, CDR2 SVGAGI. J lost 7 bases, V lost 6 bases, and 3 bases had no gene match. The CDR3 consists of 13 residues. Here the CDR3 DNA reads TGTGCCAGCAGACGACTAGCGGACGGGGAGCTGTTTTTT. Translation: CASRRLADGELFF.

This clonotype occurred once. The rearrangement links TRBV6-5 to TRBJ2-7; possibly TRBD2 for D (5 bases). V was trimmed by 0 bases and J by 0 bases, leaving 12 bases between them. Looked up from germline, CDR1 is MNHEY and CDR2 is SVGAGI. This CDR3 has 16 residues. The CDR3 DNA reads TGTGCCAGCAGTTACTCCGGCGGGCCGAGCTCCTACGAGCAGTACTTC. It is translated as CASSYSGGPSSYEQYF.

J is TRBJ2-4 and V is TRBV12-3 or TRBV12-4, with TRBD1 matching 7 bases. The CDR3 runs to 15 residues. The V gene end was trimmed by 6 bases and the J gene end by 2 bases; junction bases not matched to a gene: 7. The CDR3 DNA is TGTGCCAGCAGCACCTCAGGGGGAACCAAAAACATTCAGTACTTC. Its protein is CASSTSGGTKNIQYF.

The chain links TRBV6-2 or TRBV6-3 to TRBJ2-7; no clear D gene. CDR1 and CDR2 from the germline V gene are MNHEY and SVGEGT. The CDR3 is 15 amino acids. The V gene lost 0 bases and the J gene lost 0 bases, with 9 bases spanning the gap. The CDR3 loop reads CASSYSPDLSYEQYF. The CDR3 DNA sequence: TGTGCCAGCAGTTACTCCCCAGATCTCTCCTACGAGCAGTACTTC.

This clonotype was recorded once. The rearrangement joins TRBV6-1 to TRBJ1-1; D is uncertain. The CDR3 sequence is 16 residues long. Germline V gene lookup returns CDR1 MNHNS and CDR2 SASEGT. Between the trimmed V and J ends, which lost 6 bases and 1 base, there was a span of 18 bases. The CDR3 region is CASSFPPATPNTEAFF. The CDR3 nucleotides read TGTGCCAGCAGCTTCCCTCCGGCCACACCGAACACTGAAGCTTTCTTT.

This clonotype has ten or more counts. V and J are TRBV2 and TRBJ1-1; D is unresolved. Germline V gene sequence: CDR1 SNHLY, CDR2 FYNNEI. This CDR3 region has 11 residues. With 4 bases removed from V and 11 bases from J, the gap between germline ends came to 11 bases. The CDR3 spells CASSGMVGAFF. CDR3 nucleotides: TGTGCCAGCAGTGGTATGGTAGGGGCTTTCTTT.

This clonotype was recorded at least ten times. The V call is TRBV14, the J call TRBJ2-3, with unresolved D. From germline, CDR1 is SGHDN and CDR2 FVKESK. V dropped 3 bases and J dropped 9 bases, with 10 bases sitting between them. The CDR3 is 12 amino acids. This CDR3 is CASSHGRLTQYF. CDR3 coding DNA: TGTGCCAGCAGCCATGGCAGGTTAACGCAGTATTTT. The full variable domain, completed using reference TRBV14 and TRBJ2-3, is EAGVTQFPSHSVIEKGQTVTLRCDPISGHDNLYWYRRVMGKEIKFLLHFVKESKQDESGMPNNRFLAERTGGTYSTLKVQPAELEDSGVYFCASSHGRLTQYFGPGTRLTVL.

This clonotype was observed at least ten times. The rearrangement uses TRBV6-2 or TRBV6-3 and TRBJ2-5; D ambiguous. Trimming shortened V by 2 bases and J by 0 bases, and 4 bases separated the two germline ends. Looked up from germline, CDR1 is MNHEY and CDR2 is SVGEGT. The CDR3 totals 13 residues. The CDR3 here is CASSYQYQETQYF. CDR3 bases: TGTGCCAGCAGTTACCAGTACCAAGAGACCCAGTACTTC.

V gene TRBV28 combines with J gene TRBJ2-7; 7 positions agree with TRBD2. The CDR3 sequence is 14 residues long. The germline V gene has CDR1 MDHEN and CDR2 SYDVKM. V lost 5 bases and J lost 4; bases outside the gene matches: 8. The CDR3 sequence is CASSRAGDVYEQYF. DNA for the CDR3: TGTGCCAGCAGTAGGGCGGGAGACGTTTACGAGCAGTACTTC.

The chain combines TRBV27 with TRBJ1-2, with D maybe TRBD1 (6 bases). This CDR3 is built from 14 residues. Germline-derived CDR1 and CDR2 are MNHEY and SMNVEV (reference sequence). The V gene lost 3 bases and the J gene lost 4 bases, with 12 bases spanning the gap. Written as DNA, the CDR3 is TGTGCCAGCAGTTTCGGGGGACAAGGCTATGGCTACACCTTC. As protein: CASSFGGQGYGYTF.

The table lists this clonotype with many counts. The V gene is TRBV7-8, the J gene TRBJ1-2; the D is unclear. This CDR3 spans 16 amino acids. The ends were cut back, 0 bases at V and 0 bases at J, with 11 bases in the middle. Looked up from germline, CDR1 is SGHVS and CDR2 is FQNEAQ. CDR3 sequence reads: CASSLATAPANYGYTF. The CDR3 DNA reads as TGTGCCAGCAGCTTAGCGACGGCGCCCGCTAACTATGGCTACACCTTC.

This clonotype was recorded only once. CDR3 coding DNA: TGTGCCAGCAGTCGACAGGGGGCGACCAAAAACATTCAGTACTTC. It specifies CASSRQGATKNIQYF. V and J are TRBV12-3 or TRBV12-4 and TRBJ2-4; 10 bases line up with TRBD1. The J segment lost 2 bases and the V segment lost 5 bases, leaving 3 bases of the junction unmatched. There are 15 residues in the CDR3.